This T cell receptor beta chain was identified in a study of vaccination and CD4 T cells after COVID-19. The overall study: Typically, post-vaccine samples were obtained a median approximately 74 days after dose two, within a range of 14 to 241.

This clonotype was counted only a few times. Its target is not known. Sequencing of the DNA from cultured CD4+ T cells was carried out with the Oncomine TCR Beta short-read assay. TCRdb re-called the PCR reads through MiXCR, storing one row per CDR3 protein. The data hold more than 20,000 distinct CDR3 sequences, with approximately 42% observed a single time. Trimming cost V 8 bases and J 5 bases, with 16 bases left between them. CDR3 length: 14 residues. CDR1 is SEHNR, CDR2 FQNEAQ, per germline (reference sequence). As to time point: late sampling 161 to 241 days after vaccination in three convalescent patients. Treatment denoted: approximately 10-day PBMC culture with coronavirus spike peptide pools or control peptides (ViraFEST assay).

This receptor was taken from a human donor who had recovered from COVID-19. Sample: CD4+ T cells from blood, cultured in vitro, taken about 7 months after SARS-CoV-2 vaccination. This rearrangement joins TRBV7-9 to TRBJ2-1, with D unresolved. The CDR3 region has the DNA TGTGCCAGCCCGAGACCCTCTCCAAACAATGAGCAGTTCTTC. This codes for CASPRPSPNNEQFF.